A single sample is the source of the 3 T cell receptor beta chains below, sequenced in a study of T cells in Graves' hyperthyroidism and ophthalmopathy. Template material for amplifying TCR beta CDR3 regions consisted of RNA transcripts. TCR CDR3 underwent first-round RT-PCR with the HTBI primer set. One entry per CDR3 protein results from TCRdb running MiXCR on the multiplex PCR reads. Among about 700,000 distinct CDR3 sequences listed, about 15% were seen once. The sequencing sample was made of blood. The receptor set was obtained from a woman aged 18-29 years with Graves' hyperthyroidism.

The V and J genes are TRBV15 and TRBJ1-2, with a tentative D call TRBD1 (5 bases). V was clipped by 0 bases and J by 3 bases, with 11 bases between them. The V gene's germline CDR1 is LNHNV and CDR2 YYDKDF (reference sequence). The CDR3 contains 15 residues. CDR3 coding DNA: TGTGCCACCAGCAGAGATCTAGTAGGGGACTATGGCTACACCTTC. This sequence encodes CATSRDLVGDYGYTF.

Details on this clonotype: The CDR3 ends on some other residue instead of the conserved phenylalanine or tryptophan, so this is likely a read error. V is TRBV20-1 and J is TRBJ1-5; 8 positions match TRBD1. The germline gives CDR1 DFQATT, CDR2 SNEGSKA (reference sequence). The CDR3 has 13 residues. V shed 6 bases, J shed 5 bases, and the junction held 6 bases outside the gene matches. The DNA of the CDR3 is TGCAGTGCCGAGACAGGGGAGGATCAGCCCCAGCATTTG. Translated, it gives CSAETGEDQPQHL.

The V gene is TRBV7-9, the J gene TRBJ2-7; no firm D call. CDR3 length equals 13 residues. Germline CDR1 SEHNR, CDR2 FQNEAQ (reference sequence). V was trimmed by 2 bases and J by 2 bases, leaving 7 bases between them. As DNA, the CDR3 is TGTGCCAGCAGCTTACAGACCACCTACGAGCAGTACTTC. It translates to CASSLQTTYEQYF.